This T cell receptor (beta chain) was recorded in a study of CD8+ T cells in alopecia areata. Alopecia areata patients gave lesional scalp punch biopsies and peripheral blood samples. Extracted from the samples, RNA was reverse transcribed into cDNA to serve as the sequencing template. Some clones are missing from TCRdb's copy, which holds only in-frame ones; the method was immunoSEQ multiplex PCR. The top ten hold under 7.5% of the sample, which has 110,000 to 150,000 clones, around 58% seen once. The CDR3 spans 11 residues. The germline V gene has CDR1 MGHDK and CDR2 SYGVNS. With 8 bases removed from V and 5 bases from J, the gap between germline ends came to 7 bases.

The receptor was isolated from a human donor with alopecia areata. The specimen comprised CD4+ T cells sorted from blood, sampled at week 0. The chain joins TRBV25-1 to TRBJ1-3; unclear D gene. The CDR3 bases are TGTGCCAGCGGGGAACGAAACACCATATATTTT. Translated, it gives CASGERNTIYF.